The next 16 T cell receptor beta chains were all read from a single sample in a study of T cells in Graves' hyperthyroidism and ophthalmopathy. Amplification targeted TCR beta CDR3 regions from RNA transcripts. Initially, a first-round RT-PCR of the TCR CDR3 employed the HTBI primer set. Each CDR3 protein gets one entry after TCRdb re-called the multiplex PCR reads with MiXCR. This repertoire shows about 210,000 distinct CDR3 sequences, about 15% found once; its top ten account for 50%. Sequencing used blood. Every receptor here comes from a man in his fifties with Graves' hyperthyroidism.

This clonotype occurred a few times. V usage is TRBV14 and J usage is TRBJ2-2; D unclear. Germline-derived CDR1 and CDR2 are SGHDN and FVKESK. The CDR3 totals 13 residues. The V end was cut by 5 bases, the J end by 1 base, with 5 bases between. For the CDR3, the DNA is TGTGCCAGCAGCGTTATGAACACCGGGGAGCTGTTTTTT. Its protein product is CASSVMNTGELFF.

There are many counts of this clonotype. The rearrangement links TRBV7-3 to TRBJ2-3, with 7 bases identical to TRBD2. V trimming: 5 bases; J trimming: 2 bases; junction bases outside the gene matches: 4. The length of the CDR3 is 14 residues. Per germline, CDR1 SGHTA and CDR2 FQGTGA. This CDR3 reads CASSPSGNTDTQYF. Written as DNA, the CDR3 is TGTGCCAGCAGCCCTAGCGGAAACACAGATACGCAGTATTTT.

The sample holds many counts of this clonotype. The V call is TRBV5-6, the J call TRBJ2-5; unclear D gene. The length of the CDR3 is 13 residues. V was cut by 1 base and J by 5 bases, with 9 bases left in between. Germline CDR1 and CDR2: SGHDT and YYEEEE. CDR3 sequence reads: CASSLRVGETQYF. The CDR3 DNA is TGTGCCAGCAGCTTGCGGGTCGGGGAGACCCAGTACTTC.

This clonotype has just a few counts. V and J are TRBV4-3 and TRBJ2-3; TRBD2 matches 11 bases. In germline, CDR1 is LGHNA, CDR2 YSLEER. Trimming took 0 bases from V and 5 from J; bases not matched to a gene: 13. The CDR3 contains 19 residues. The CDR3, as DNA: TGCGCCAGCAGCCAAGATCGGGCACGGGCTAGCGGGAGGATAGATACGCAGTATTTT. It specifies CASSQDRARASGRIDTQYF.

This clonotype was seen at least ten times. The chain combines TRBV7-2 with TRBJ2-7; TRBD1 matches at 7 bases. Germline V gene lookup returns CDR1 SGHTA and CDR2 FQGNSA. V lost 7 bases, J lost 3 bases, and 12 bases stayed unmatched. The CDR3 covers 15 residues. CDR3 in DNA: TGTGCCAGCACTGAGGCCGGGACAGTCTTCTACGAGCAGTACTTC. It codes for CASTEAGTVFYEQYF.

This clonotype was counted only a few times. The chain combines TRBV11-1 with TRBJ2-3, with TRBD2 matching 8 bases. The V gene's germline CDR1 is SGHAT and CDR2 FQDESV (reference sequence). V gave up 1 base and J gave up 5 bases; unmatched junction bases: 8. The CDR3 runs to 16 residues. CDR3 nucleotide sequence: TGTGCCAGCAGCTTAGTCGACGGGAGGGCCCAAGATACGCAGTATTTT. Protein sequence: CASSLVDGRAQDTQYF. The whole variable domain, remainder taken from reference TRBV11-1 and TRBJ2-3, is EAEVAQSPRYKITEKSQAVAFWCDPISGHATLYWYRQILGQGPELLVQFQDESVVDDSQLPKDRFSAERLKGVDSTLKIQPAELGDSAMYLCASSLVDGRAQDTQYFGPGTRLTVL.

This clonotype was seen at least ten times. The rearrangement uses TRBV5-1 and TRBJ2-3; D remains ambiguous. The germline CDR1 and CDR2 sequences are SGHRS and YFSETQ. The CDR3 consists of 13 residues. V lost 3 bases and J lost 3, with 8 bases in between. The CDR3 DNA reads TGCGCCAGCAGCTCCCTCGGGACAGATACGCAGTATTTT. Its translation is CASSSLGTDTQYF.

Many counts were recorded for this clonotype. The V call is TRBV7-9, the J call TRBJ2-7; a weak D match, TRBD2 (5 bases). CDR1 is SEHNR, CDR2 FQNEAQ, per germline (reference sequence). The length of the CDR3 is 14 residues. V was shortened by 3 bases and J by 7 bases, with 16 bases between the two germline ends. CDR3 sequence: CASSFSGKQGEQYF. In nucleotides, the CDR3 is TGTGCCAGCAGCTTCTCCGGGAAACAAGGGGAGCAGTACTTC.

This clonotype was detected many times. The chain has TRBV28 and TRBJ2-1; D possibly uses TRBD1 or TRBD2 (5 bases each). Germline-derived CDR1 and CDR2 are MDHEN and SYDVKM. The ends were cut back, 1 base at V and 7 bases at J, with 20 bases in the middle. The CDR3 runs 17 residues. This chain's CDR3 is CASSLLALRQGGNEQFF. The CDR3 DNA sequence: TGTGCCAGCAGTTTATTGGCTTTAAGGCAGGGCGGGAATGAGCAGTTCTTC.

This clonotype was seen ten or more times. V gene TRBV12-3 or TRBV12-4 combines with J gene TRBJ2-3; perhaps TRBD2 as D (5 bases). CDR3 length: 20 residues. The V end lost 4 bases, the J end lost 7 bases, and 33 bases lay between the germline ends. The DNA of the CDR3 is TGTGCCAGCAGTTACCTACCTAGCATCAAGCGGTGGGCTCGAATGCATACGCAGTATTTT. Residues: CASSYLPSIKRWARMHTQYF.

This clonotype was seen repeatedly, ten times or more. This rearrangement joins TRBV20-1 to TRBJ1-1, with TRBD1 as a possible D gene (6 bases). Germline values: CDR1 DFQATT, CDR2 SNEGSKA (reference sequence). The CDR3 spans 13 residues. V gave up 6 bases and J gave up 2 bases, with 13 bases separating them. Here the CDR3 DNA reads TGCAGTGCGGGCGACAGGTTCAACACTGAAGCTTTCTTT. Translation gives CSAGDRFNTEAFF.

In its sample, this clonotype was seen a few times. The V gene is TRBV11-3, the J gene TRBJ2-2; weak D call: TRBD2 (5 bases). The CDR3 is 15 residues long. Germline V gives CDR1 SGHNT, CDR2 YENEEA. V was cut by 5 bases and J by 4 bases, with 14 bases left in between. Here the CDR3 DNA reads TGTGCCAGCAGCCCTATCACCGCGGGCACCGGGGAGCTGTTTTTT. It codes for CASSPITAGTGELFF.

This clonotype has ten or more counts. V and J are TRBV28 and TRBJ2-7; TRBD2 aligns across 8 bases. The ends lost 7 bases at V and 0 bases at J; junction bases unmatched: 5. This CDR3 is 14 amino acids long. CDR1 is MDHEN, CDR2 SYDVKM, per germline. Here the CDR3 reads CASMSSGNSYEQYF. The CDR3 DNA reads TGTGCCAGCATGAGTAGCGGGAACTCCTACGAGCAGTACTTC.

This clonotype was detected a few times. The V gene is TRBV7-9, the J gene TRBJ1-2; tentative D call: TRBD1 (5 bases). The V end was cut by 5 bases, the J end by 4 bases, with 11 bases between. The CDR3 has 13 residues. Germline V gives CDR1 SEHNR, CDR2 FQNEAQ (reference sequence). CDR3 coding DNA: TGTGCCAGCAGCCCGGGGGGGTTCTATGGCTACACCTTC. Protein sequence: CASSPGGFYGYTF. The variable domain in full, completed from reference TRBV7-9 and TRBJ1-2, reads DTGVSQNPRHKITKRGQNVTFRCDPISEHNRLYWYRQTLGQGPEFLTYFQNEAQLEKSRLLSDRFSAERPKGSFSTLEIQRTEQGDSAMYLCASSPGGFYGYTFGSGTRLTVV.

The chain recombines TRBV24-1 with TRBJ2-3, with unresolved D. Germline V gene sequence: CDR1 KGHDR, CDR2 SFDVKD. V lost 3 bases and J 2 bases, leaving 11 bases between the germline ends. CDR3 length equals 15 residues. CDR3 protein: CATSDLVEPTDTQYF. CDR3 nucleotides: TGTGCCACCAGTGATCTAGTGGAACCCACAGATACGCAGTATTTT.

This clonotype occurred many times. This chain uses TRBV11-3 with TRBJ2-1; 13 positions agree with TRBD2. Germline V gene data show CDR1 as SGHNT and CDR2 as YENEEA. This CDR3 comprises 18 residues. V was clipped by 5 bases and J by 2 bases; unmatched bases: 9. The CDR3 sequence: CASSAKTSGRTPYNEQFF. CDR3 sequence (DNA): TGTGCCAGCAGCGCAAAGACTAGCGGGAGGACTCCCTACAATGAGCAGTTCTTC. The full variable domain, completed using reference TRBV11-3 and TRBJ2-1, is EAGVVQSPRYKIIEKKQPVAFWCNPISGHNTLYWYLQNLGQGPELLIRYENEEAVDDSQLPKDRFSAERLKGVDSTLKIQPAELGDSAVYLCASSAKTSGRTPYNEQFFGPGTRLTVL.